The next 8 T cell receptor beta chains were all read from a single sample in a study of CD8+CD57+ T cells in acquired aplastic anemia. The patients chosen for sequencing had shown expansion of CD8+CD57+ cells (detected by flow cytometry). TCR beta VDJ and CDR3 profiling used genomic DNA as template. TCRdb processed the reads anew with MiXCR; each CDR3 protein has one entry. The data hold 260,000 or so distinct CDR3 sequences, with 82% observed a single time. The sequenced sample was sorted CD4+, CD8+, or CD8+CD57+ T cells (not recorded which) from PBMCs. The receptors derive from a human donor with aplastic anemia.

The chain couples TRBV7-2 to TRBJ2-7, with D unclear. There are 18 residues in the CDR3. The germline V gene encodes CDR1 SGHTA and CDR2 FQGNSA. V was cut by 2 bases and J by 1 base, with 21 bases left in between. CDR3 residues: CASSLQAGRNTLSYEQYV. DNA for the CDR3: TGTGCCAGCAGCTTACAGGCAGGTCGCAATACCCTTTCCTACGAGCAGTACGTC.

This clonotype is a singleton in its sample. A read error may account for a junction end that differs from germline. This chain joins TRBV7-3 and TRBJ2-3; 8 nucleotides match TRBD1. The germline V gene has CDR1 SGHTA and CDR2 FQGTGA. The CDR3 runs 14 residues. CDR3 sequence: CASSFGTGHDYEQF. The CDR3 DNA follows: TGTGCCAGCAGCTTCGGGACAGGTCACGATTACGAGCAGTTT.

CDR3 in amino acids: CASSLGGGPDSQQYV. The DNA of the CDR3 is TGTGCCAGCAGCTTGGGGGGAGGTCCCGACTCGCAGCAGTACGTC. The chain employs TRBV7-2 and TRBJ2-7; perhaps TRBD2 as D (6 bases). V was cut by 3 bases and J by 8 bases, with 20 bases left in between. The CDR3 runs 15 residues. Germline V gene data show CDR1 as SGHTA and CDR2 as FQGNSA.

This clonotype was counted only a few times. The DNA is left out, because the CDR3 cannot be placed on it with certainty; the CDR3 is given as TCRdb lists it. The CDR3 spells CASGLAGNIQYFVF. The chain uses TRBV9 and TRBJ1-1. The CDR3 is 14 amino acids in total, end residues counted. CDR1 is SGDLS and CDR2 is YYNGEE in the germline V gene.

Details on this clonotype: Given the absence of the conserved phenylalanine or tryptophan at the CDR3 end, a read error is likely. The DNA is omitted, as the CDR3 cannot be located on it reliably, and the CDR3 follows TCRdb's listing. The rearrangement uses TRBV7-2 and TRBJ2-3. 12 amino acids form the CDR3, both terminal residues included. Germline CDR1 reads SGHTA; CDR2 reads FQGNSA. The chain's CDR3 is CASSVGGDTESH.

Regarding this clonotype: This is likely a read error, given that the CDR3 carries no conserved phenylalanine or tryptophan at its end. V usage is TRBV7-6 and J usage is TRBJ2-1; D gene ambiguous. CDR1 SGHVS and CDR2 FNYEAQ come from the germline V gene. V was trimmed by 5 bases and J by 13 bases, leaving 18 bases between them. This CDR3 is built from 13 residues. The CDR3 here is CASSQSHKNGQFL. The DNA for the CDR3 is TGTGCCAGCAGCCAATCACATAAGAATGGACAGTTCTTA.

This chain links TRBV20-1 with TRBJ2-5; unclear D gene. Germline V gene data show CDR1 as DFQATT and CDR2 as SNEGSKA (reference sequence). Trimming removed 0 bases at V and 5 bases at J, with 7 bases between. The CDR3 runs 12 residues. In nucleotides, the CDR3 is TGCAGTGCTAGAGATCTCCGGGAGACCCAGTACTTC. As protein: CSARDLRETQYF.

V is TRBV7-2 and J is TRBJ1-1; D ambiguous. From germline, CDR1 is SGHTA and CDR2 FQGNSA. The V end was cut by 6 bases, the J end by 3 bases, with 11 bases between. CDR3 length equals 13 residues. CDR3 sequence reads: CASSLTYYTEAFF. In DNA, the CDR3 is TGTGCCAGCAGTTTAACGTATTACACTGAAGCTTTCTTT.